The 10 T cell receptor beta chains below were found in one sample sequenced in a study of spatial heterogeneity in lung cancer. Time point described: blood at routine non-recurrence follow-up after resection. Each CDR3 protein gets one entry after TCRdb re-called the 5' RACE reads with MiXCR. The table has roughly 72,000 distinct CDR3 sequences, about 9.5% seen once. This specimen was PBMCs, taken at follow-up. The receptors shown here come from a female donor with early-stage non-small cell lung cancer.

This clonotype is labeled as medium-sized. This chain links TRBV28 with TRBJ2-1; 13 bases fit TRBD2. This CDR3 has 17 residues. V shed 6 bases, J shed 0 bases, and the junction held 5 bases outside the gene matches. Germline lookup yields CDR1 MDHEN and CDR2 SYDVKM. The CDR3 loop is CASRGLAGPYSYNEQFF. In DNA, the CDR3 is TGTGCCAGCAGGGGACTAGCGGGACCTTACTCCTACAATGAGCAGTTCTTC.

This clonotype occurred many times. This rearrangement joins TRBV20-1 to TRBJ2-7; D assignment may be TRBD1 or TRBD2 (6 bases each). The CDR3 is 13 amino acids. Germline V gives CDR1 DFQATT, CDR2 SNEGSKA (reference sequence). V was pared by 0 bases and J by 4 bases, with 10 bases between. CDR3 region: CSAREGGLYEQYF. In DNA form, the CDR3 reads TGCAGTGCTAGAGAGGGGGGCCTATACGAGCAGTACTTC.

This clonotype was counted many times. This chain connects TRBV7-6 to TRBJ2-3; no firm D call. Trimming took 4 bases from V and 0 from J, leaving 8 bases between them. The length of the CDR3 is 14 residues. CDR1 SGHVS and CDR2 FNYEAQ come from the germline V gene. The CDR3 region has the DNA TGTGCCAGCAGCTACTCGAGGAGCACAGATACGCAGTATTTT. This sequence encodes CASSYSRSTDTQYF.

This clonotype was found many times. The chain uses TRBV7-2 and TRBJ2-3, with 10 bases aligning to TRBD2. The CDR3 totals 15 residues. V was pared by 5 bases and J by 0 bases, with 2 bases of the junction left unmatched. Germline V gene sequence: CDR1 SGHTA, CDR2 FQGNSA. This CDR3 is CASSATSGSTDTQYF. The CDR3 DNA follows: TGTGCCAGCAGCGCGACTAGCGGGAGCACAGATACGCAGTATTTT.

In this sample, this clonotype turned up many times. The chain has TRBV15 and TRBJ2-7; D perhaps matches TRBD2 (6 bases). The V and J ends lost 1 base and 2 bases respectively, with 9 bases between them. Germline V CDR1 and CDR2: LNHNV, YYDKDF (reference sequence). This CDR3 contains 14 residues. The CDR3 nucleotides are TGTGCCACCAGCAGAGGATGGGAGGCCTACGAGCAGTACTTC. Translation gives CATSRGWEAYEQYF.

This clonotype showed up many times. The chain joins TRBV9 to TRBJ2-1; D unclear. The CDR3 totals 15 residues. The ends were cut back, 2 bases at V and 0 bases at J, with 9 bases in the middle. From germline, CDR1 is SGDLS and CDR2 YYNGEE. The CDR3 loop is CASSVSQSSYNEQFF. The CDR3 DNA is TGTGCCAGCAGCGTGTCCCAGAGCTCCTACAATGAGCAGTTCTTC. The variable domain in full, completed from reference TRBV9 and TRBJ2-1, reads DSGVTQTPKHLITATGQRVTLRCSPRSGDLSVYWYQQSLDQGLQFLIQYYNGEERAKGNILERFSAQQFPDLHSELNLSSLELGDSALYFCASSVSQSSYNEQFFGPGTRLTVL.

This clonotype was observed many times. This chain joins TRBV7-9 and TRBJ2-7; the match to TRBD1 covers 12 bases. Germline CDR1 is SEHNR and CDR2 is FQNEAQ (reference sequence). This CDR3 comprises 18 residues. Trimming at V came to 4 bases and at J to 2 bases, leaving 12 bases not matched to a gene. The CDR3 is CASSSIISGTGGTYEQYF. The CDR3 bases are TGTGCCAGCAGCTCGATCATTTCCGGGACAGGGGGCACCTACGAGCAGTACTTC.

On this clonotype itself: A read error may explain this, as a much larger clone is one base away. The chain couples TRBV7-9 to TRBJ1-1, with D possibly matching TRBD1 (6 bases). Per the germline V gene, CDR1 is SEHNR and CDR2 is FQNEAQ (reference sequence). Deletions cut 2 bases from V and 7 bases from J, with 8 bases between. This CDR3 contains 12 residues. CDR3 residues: CASSLRDIEAFF. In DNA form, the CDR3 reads TGTGCCAGCAGCTTAAGGGACATTGAAGCTTTCTTT.

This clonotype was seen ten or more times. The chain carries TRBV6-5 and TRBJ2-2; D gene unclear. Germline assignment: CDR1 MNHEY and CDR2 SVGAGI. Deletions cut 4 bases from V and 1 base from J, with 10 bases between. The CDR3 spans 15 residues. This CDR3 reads CASSFRTENTGELFF. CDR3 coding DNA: TGTGCCAGCAGTTTTCGGACGGAGAACACCGGGGAGCTGTTTTTT.

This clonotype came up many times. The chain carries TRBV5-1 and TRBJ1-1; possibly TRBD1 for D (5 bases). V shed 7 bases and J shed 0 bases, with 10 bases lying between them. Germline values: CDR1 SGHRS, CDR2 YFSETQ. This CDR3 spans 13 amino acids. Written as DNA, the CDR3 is TGCGCCAGCTCGCCAGGGTTGAACACTGAAGCTTTCTTT. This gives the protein CASSPGLNTEAFF.